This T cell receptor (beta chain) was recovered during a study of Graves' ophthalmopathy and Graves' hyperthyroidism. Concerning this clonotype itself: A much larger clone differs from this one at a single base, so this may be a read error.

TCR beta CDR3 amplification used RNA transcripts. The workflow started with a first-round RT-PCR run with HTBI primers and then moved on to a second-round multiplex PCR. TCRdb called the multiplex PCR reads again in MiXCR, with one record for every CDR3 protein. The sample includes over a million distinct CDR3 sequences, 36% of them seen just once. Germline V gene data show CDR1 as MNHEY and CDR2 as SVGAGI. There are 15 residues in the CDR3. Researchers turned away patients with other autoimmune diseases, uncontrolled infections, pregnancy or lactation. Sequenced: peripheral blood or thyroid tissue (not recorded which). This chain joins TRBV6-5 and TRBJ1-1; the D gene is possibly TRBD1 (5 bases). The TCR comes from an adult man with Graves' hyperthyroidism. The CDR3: CASSYSTGGNTGAFF. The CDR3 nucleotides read TGTGCCAGCAGTTACTCAACGGGGGGGAACACTGGAGCTTTCTTT.